These 9 T cell receptor beta chains originate from one sample sequenced in a study of CD8 T cells in ankylosing spondylitis (dated by TCRdb to the late 2010s). The method was 5' RACE. The sequencer was an Illumina HiSeq 2500. TCRdb reworked the public reads: Q25 trimming with fastp, MiXCR clone assembly, productive beta chains retained. A single entry per CDR3 protein holds the most common genes and DNA from its merged rows. The sample data list some 250,000 distinct CDR3 sequences, and less than 10% of these were observed just once. The ten largest clones capture 6.8% of the sample. The sample taken for sequencing was blood, either unsorted or a sorted T cell fraction (not recorded which). The source of these receptors is a male donor with ankylosing spondylitis or in good health (not recorded which).

This chain uses TRBV7-9 with TRBJ2-3, with D possibly matching TRBD2 (6 bases). CDR3 size: 14 residues. With 3 bases removed from V and 5 bases from J, the gap between germline ends came to 12 bases. Germline CDR1 SEHNR, CDR2 FQNEAQ (reference sequence). CDR3 amino acids: CASSLTSTGDTQYF. CDR3 in DNA: TGTGCCAGCAGCTTGACTAGTACGGGAGATACGCAGTATTTT.

This clonotype was seen repeatedly, ten times or more. This rearrangement joins TRBV10-2 to TRBJ2-7; D is undetermined. CDR1 is WSHSY and CDR2 is SAAADI in the germline V gene. The CDR3 totals 13 residues. The V gene lost 2 bases and the J gene lost 0 bases, with 5 bases spanning the gap. CDR3 in amino acids: CASSENLSYEQYF. Written as DNA, the CDR3 is TGCGCCAGCAGTGAGAATCTCTCCTACGAGCAGTACTTC.

The sample holds a few counts of this clonotype. V usage is TRBV7-9 and J usage is TRBJ1-2; 9 bases are a match to TRBD1. Germline loops: CDR1 SEHNR, CDR2 FQNEAQ (reference sequence). There are 16 residues in the CDR3. Germline trimming cut 3 bases from V and 3 bases from J; bases unmatched to any gene: 8. DNA for the CDR3: TGTGCCAGCAGCTTGGGACAGGGCCCGGCGGACTATGGCTACACCTTC. It is translated as CASSLGQGPADYGYTF. Filled out from reference TRBV7-9 and TRBJ1-2, the complete variable domain reads DTGVSQNPRHKITKRGQNVTFRCDPISEHNRLYWYRQTLGQGPEFLTYFQNEAQLEKSRLLSDRFSAERPKGSFSTLEIQRTEQGDSAMYLCASSLGQGPADYGYTFGSGTRLTVV.

CDR3: CASSLIGLAAVYNEQFF. As DNA, the CDR3 is TGTGCCAGCAGTTTAATTGGACTAGCGGCCGTATACAATGAGCAGTTCTTC. This chain joins TRBV12-3 or TRBV12-4 and TRBJ2-1; 10 nucleotides align to TRBD2. Losses at the gene ends were 2 bases for V and 4 bases for J; bases not matched to a gene: 8. This CDR3 has 17 amino acids.

This clonotype occurred many times. The chain joins TRBV4-2 to TRBJ1-1; D is perhaps TRBD1 (5 bases). The CDR3 loop spans 15 amino acids. Germline V gene lookup returns CDR1 LGHNA and CDR2 YNFKEQ. Trimming stripped 2 bases from V and 2 bases from J, with 12 bases between. For the CDR3, the DNA is TGTGCCAGCAGCCAACCGTCGGACACTAACACTGAAGCTTTCTTT. This sequence encodes CASSQPSDTNTEAFF.

The table lists this clonotype with many counts. The CDR3 protein is CASSQDLAGGLEQYF. The DNA of the CDR3 is TGCGCCAGCAGCCAAGATCTAGCGGGAGGGCTCGAGCAGTACTTC. The chain recombines TRBV4-1 with TRBJ2-7; 12 positions agree with TRBD2. This CDR3 comprises 15 residues. The J segment lost 6 bases and the V segment lost 0 bases, leaving 3 bases of the junction unmatched. Germline loops: CDR1 MGHRA, CDR2 YSYEKL.

This clonotype was observed many times. CDR3 nucleotides: TGCGCCAGCAGCTTGTCCGCAGATACGCAGTATTTT. Its translation: CASSLSADTQYF. V usage is TRBV5-1 and J usage is TRBJ2-3; the D is unclear. V was shortened by 1 base and J by 4 bases, with 4 bases between the two germline ends. The CDR3 is 12 amino acids. The germline gives CDR1 SGHRS, CDR2 YFSETQ.

This clonotype has at least ten counts. The chain recombines TRBV10-3 with TRBJ1-1; unclear D gene. V shed 2 bases and J shed 2 bases, with 15 bases lying between them. CDR1 and CDR2 (germline): ENHRY, SYGVKD. The CDR3 has 16 amino acids. The CDR3 region is CAISEEGGRANTEAFF. The CDR3 DNA reads TGTGCCATCAGTGAGGAGGGAGGGCGGGCTAACACTGAAGCTTTCTTT.

Many counts were recorded for this clonotype. The chain joins TRBV5-6 to TRBJ2-3; perhaps TRBD1 as D (5 bases). Trimming shortened V by 0 bases and J by 4 bases, and 9 bases separated the two germline ends. The CDR3 runs 14 residues. CDR1 and CDR2 from the germline V gene are SGHDT and YYEEEE. CDR3 nucleotides: TGTGCCAGCAGCTTGGTAAGACAGCCAGATACGCAGTATTTT. Its protein is CASSLVRQPDTQYF.